This T cell receptor beta chain emerged from a study of sequential checkpoint blockade in melanoma. Overall study: DNA from 70 to 95 pretreatment tumor samples underwent TCRβ immunosequencing.

Noted treatment: randomized to nivolumab then ipilimumab (arm A) or the reverse (arm B). Patients had received no earlier DNA-damaging chemotherapy. Trimming cost V 5 bases and J 1 base; bases outside gene matches: 5. Germline V gene data show CDR1 as WSHSY and CDR2 as SAAADI. The CDR3 is made up of 14 amino acids. The protocol was immunoSEQ multiplex PCR, while the TCRdb copy is restricted to in-frame clones and leaves out a portion. Among roughly 4,700 clones listed, around 20% were seen once. This clonotype originated in a human donor with melanoma. This chain uses TRBV10-2 with TRBJ2-7, with 7 bases matching TRBD1. The sequencing here drew on tumor tissue (inferred from file names), taken from a patient given nivolumab and ipilimumab in sequence. The CDR3 DNA follows: TGCGCCAGCAGTCGGGACAGTTTGTCCTACGAGCAGTACTTC. Protein: CASSRDSLSYEQYF.